This T cell receptor (beta chain) was retrieved from a study of technical replicates of blood from several donors. Assay used: immunoSEQ multiplex PCR; TCRdb lists only in-frame clones, some missing. The data hold roughly 62,000 clones, with about 94% observed a single time. The CDR3 is made up of 15 amino acids. Trimming at V came to 0 bases and at J to 1 base, leaving 1 base not matched to a gene. Germline V gives CDR1 SGDLS, CDR2 YYNGEE. The sequenced sample consisted of PBMCs. The rearrangement uses TRBV9 and TRBJ2-1; 7 bases map to TRBD2. The clonotype originates from a human donor in good health. Some clones in this sample may be carry-over from other donors' samples. The CDR3 sequence is CASSVGRESYNEQFF. The CDR3 nucleotides read TGTGCCAGCAGCGTAGGGCGGGAGTCCTACAATGAGCAGTTCTTC.